The 21 T cell receptor beta chains in this list originate from one sample, sequenced in a study of blood T cell repertoires in COVID-19. Some clones are missing from TCRdb's copy, which holds only in-frame ones; the method was immunoSEQ multiplex PCR. The sample lists 250,000 to 350,000 clones; approximately 86% were seen once. Sequencing was carried out using peripheral blood. All receptors derive from a human donor with COVID-19, enrolled during active disease. The donor label of this sample is uncertain.

The chain is built from TRBV28 and TRBJ1-1; 8 nucleotides align to TRBD1. The CDR3 contains 15 residues. Germline CDR1 MDHEN, CDR2 SYDVKM. The ends lost 6 bases at V and 2 bases at J; junction bases unmatched: 8. CDR3 sequence (DNA): TGTGCCAGCAGCCGAGCCGGACAGGGTAACACTGAAGCTTTCTTT. Translation: CASSRAGQGNTEAFF. Variable domain in full (rest from reference TRBV28 and TRBJ1-1): DVKVTQSSRYLVKRTGEKVFLECVQDMDHENMFWYRQDPGLGLRLIYFSYDVKMKEKGDIPEGYSVSREKKERFSLILESASTNQTSMYLCASSRAGQGNTEAFFGQGTRLTVV.

The chain combines TRBV27 with TRBJ2-3; perhaps TRBD2 as D (6 bases). V dropped 6 bases and J dropped 2 bases, with 9 bases sitting between them. This CDR3 region has 13 residues. In germline, CDR1 is MNHEY, CDR2 SMNVEV (reference sequence). CDR3 DNA sequence: TGTGCCAGCAGCGGGGGTTTCACAGATACGCAGTATTTT. Its translation is CASSGGFTDTQYF.

J is TRBJ1-4 and V is TRBV28; 7 bases map to TRBD1. The CDR3 sequence is 14 residues long. V gave up 5 bases and J gave up 4 bases; unmatched junction bases: 4. The germline V gene has CDR1 MDHEN and CDR2 SYDVKM. CDR3 amino acids: CASSRQGYNEKLFF. The CDR3 bases are TGTGCCAGCAGTAGACAGGGTTATAATGAAAAACTGTTTTTT.

V usage is TRBV4-1 and J usage is TRBJ1-1; D might be TRBD1 (6 bases). The V gene's germline CDR1 is MGHRA and CDR2 YSYEKL. CDR3 size: 17 residues. V was trimmed by 4 bases and J by 0 bases, leaving 18 bases between them. In nucleotides, the CDR3 is TGCGCCAGCAGCCGCCCCGGTGGGCAGGGGATGAACACTGAAGCTTTCTTT. Protein: CASSRPGGQGMNTEAFF.

This clone was observed once. The chain combines TRBV11-2 with TRBJ1-1, with 7 bases aligning to TRBD1. The germline CDR1 and CDR2 sequences are SGHAT and FQNNGV. V was pared by 5 bases and J by 6 bases, with 3 bases of the junction left unmatched. This CDR3 contains 12 residues. As DNA, the CDR3 is TGTGCCAGCAGCGACGACAGGGCTGAAGCTTTCTTT. This encodes CASSDDRAEAFF.

The chain joins TRBV27 to TRBJ1-1; possibly TRBD1 for D (5 bases). The V end was cut by 0 bases, the J end by 8 bases, with 13 bases between. The CDR3 runs 14 residues. Germline V CDR1 and CDR2: MNHEY, SMNVEV (reference sequence). The CDR3 loop reads CASSLSKGVGEAFF. In nucleotides, the CDR3 is TGTGCCAGCAGTTTATCCAAAGGGGTAGGCGAAGCTTTCTTT.

The chain carries TRBV28 and TRBJ1-2, with 7 bases matching TRBD1. CDR1 and CDR2 (germline): MDHEN, SYDVKM. CDR3 size: 14 residues. With 5 bases clipped from V and 5 bases from J, the junction kept 8 bases outside the gene matches. The CDR3 is CASSPPGTAYGYTF. The CDR3 bases are TGTGCCAGCAGTCCCCCCGGGACAGCTTATGGCTACACCTTC.

The V and J genes are TRBV5-1 and TRBJ2-3; 13 bases match TRBD2. This CDR3 has 17 residues. Germline assignment: CDR1 SGHRS and CDR2 YFSETQ. After removal of 4 bases from V and 4 bases from J, the junction contained 9 bases not matched to a gene. CDR3 sequence reads: CASSPTRTSGSSDTQYF. CDR3 nucleotide sequence: TGCGCCAGCAGCCCCACCCGGACTAGCGGGAGTTCAGATACGCAGTATTTT.

This sequence joins TRBV11-3 and TRBJ1-5; D unclear. The V end lost 11 bases, the J end lost 0 bases, and 17 bases lay between the germline ends. CDR1 is SGHNT and CDR2 is YENEEA in the germline V gene. The CDR3 has 15 residues. The CDR3 nucleotides are TGTGCCGGCCCGCCCGATAGCTTTAGCAATCAGCCCCAGCATTTT. This translates into CAGPPDSFSNQPQHF. The variable domain in full, with the rest retrieved from reference TRBV11-3 and TRBJ1-5, is EAGVVQSPRYKIIEKKQPVAFWCNPISGHNTLYWYLQNLGQGPELLIRYENEEAVDDSQLPKDRFSAERLKGVDSTLKIQPAELGDSAVYLCAGPPDSFSNQPQHFGDGTRLSIL.

The rearrangement uses TRBV7-3 and TRBJ2-7; 7 bases match TRBD1. This CDR3 comprises 14 residues. The ends lost 5 bases at V and 5 bases at J; junction bases unmatched: 9. Germline loops: CDR1 SGHTA, CDR2 FQGTGA. The CDR3 region is CASSRTPTGDEQYF. The CDR3 DNA sequence: TGTGCCAGCAGCCGTACGCCCACAGGGGACGAGCAGTACTTC.

The rearrangement joins TRBV28 to TRBJ2-1; D gene ambiguous. Germline V lookup: CDR1 MDHEN, CDR2 SYDVKM. V shed 8 bases and J shed 9 bases, with 14 bases lying between them. This CDR3 has 12 residues. In nucleotides, the CDR3 is TGTGCCAGCCGCTTAGAGGCGCGTGAGCAGTTCTTC. This sequence encodes CASRLEAREQFF.

V gene TRBV28 combines with J gene TRBJ2-7; maybe TRBD1 (5 bases). There are 13 residues in the CDR3. Trimming removed 3 bases at V and 3 bases at J, with 9 bases between. Germline loops: CDR1 MDHEN, CDR2 SYDVKM. This chain's CDR3 is CASSFPQGYEQYF. The CDR3 DNA follows: TGTGCCAGCAGTTTCCCCCAGGGCTACGAGCAGTACTTC.

The chain joins TRBV6-1 to TRBJ1-1; maybe TRBD1 (5 bases). Germline-derived CDR1 and CDR2 are MNHNS and SASEGT. The V end was cut by 3 bases, the J end by 0 bases, with 11 bases between. The CDR3 sequence is 15 residues long. The CDR3 here is CASSDAGRLNTEAFF. The DNA of the CDR3 is TGTGCCAGCAGTGATGCGGGACGATTGAACACTGAAGCTTTCTTT.

The J gene is TRBJ1-2, the V gene TRBV6-5; 11 positions agree with TRBD1. Germline CDR1 and CDR2: MNHEY and SVGAGI. V dropped 4 bases and J dropped 3; count of bases not matched to a gene: 4. CDR3 length: 15 residues. The CDR3 protein is CASSFPDRGHYGYTF. CDR3 nucleotide sequence: TGTGCCAGCAGTTTCCCGGACAGGGGGCACTATGGCTACACCTTC.

This rearrangement joins TRBV28 to TRBJ1-5; D is unclear. Germline assignment: CDR1 MDHEN and CDR2 SYDVKM. This CDR3 is built from 15 residues. Trimming left V 2 bases short and J 8 bases short, with 16 bases between. The CDR3 here is CASSLPLGISEPQHF. CDR3 sequence (DNA): TGTGCCAGCAGTTTACCCTTGGGCATTTCGGAGCCCCAGCATTTT.

The V gene is TRBV6-5, the J gene TRBJ1-3; unclear D gene. The germline gives CDR1 MNHEY, CDR2 SVGAGI. The CDR3 is 15 amino acids. V gave up 6 bases and J gave up 0 bases, with 12 bases separating them. This chain's CDR3 is CASSLDWSSGNTIYF. The DNA for the CDR3 is TGTGCCAGCAGCCTAGACTGGAGCTCTGGAAACACCATATATTTT.

J is TRBJ2-3 and V is TRBV5-1; D possibly corresponds to TRBD2 (5 bases). The CDR3 is 15 amino acids. V was pared by 1 base and J by 1 base, with 10 bases between. Germline CDR1 SGHRS, CDR2 YFSETQ. The CDR3 nucleotides read TGCGCCAGCAGCTTGATGCTAGCCGGCACAGATACGCAGTATTTT. This codes for CASSLMLAGTDTQYF. Supplemented by reference TRBV5-1 and TRBJ2-3, the full variable domain reads KAGVTQTPRYLIKTRGQQVTLSCSPISGHRSVSWYQQTPGQGLQFLFEYFSETQRNKGNFPGRFSGRQFSNSRSEMNVSTLELGDSALYLCASSLMLAGTDTQYFGPGTRLTVL.

V gene TRBV7-9 combines with J gene TRBJ1-5; 7 nucleotides match TRBD1. The germline CDR1 and CDR2 sequences are SEHNR and FQNEAQ (reference sequence). The CDR3 extends over 16 amino acids. V shed 3 bases and J 3 bases; nucleotides not matched to a gene: 8. CDR3 sequence (DNA): TGTGCCAGCAGCTTGGACCGGGACAGCTACAATCAGCCCCAGCATTTT. Encoded protein: CASSLDRDSYNQPQHF.

The chain carries TRBV5-4 and TRBJ1-2; the D gene is possibly TRBD1 (6 bases). Germline V CDR1 and CDR2: SGHNT, YYREEE (reference sequence). The V and J ends lost 3 bases and 4 bases respectively, with 10 bases between them. The CDR3 is 13 amino acids. For the CDR3, the DNA is TGTGCCAGCAGCTCGCAGGGGAGCTATGGCTACACCTTC. Its translation is CASSSQGSYGYTF.

V usage is TRBV19 and J usage is TRBJ1-4; TRBD1 agrees at 7 bases. J lost 4 bases, V lost 6 bases, and 8 bases had no gene match. The CDR3 loop spans 15 amino acids. Germline lookup yields CDR1 LNHDA and CDR2 SQIVND (reference sequence). The CDR3 region has the DNA TGTGCCAGTAGGACCTCAGGGGGAGGTAATGAAAAACTGTTTTTT. Its translation is CASRTSGGGNEKLFF.

The V gene is TRBV9, the J gene TRBJ2-7; weak D call: TRBD2 (5 bases). The CDR3 runs to 12 residues. The V and J ends lost 7 bases and 4 bases respectively, with 12 bases between them. Per the germline V gene, CDR1 is SGDLS and CDR2 is YYNGEE. The CDR3 DNA sequence: TGTGCCAGCGGGAGCGGATCTTACGAGCAGTACTTC. Translation: CASGSGSYEQYF. The whole variable domain, remainder taken from reference TRBV9 and TRBJ2-7, is DSGVTQTPKHLITATGQRVTLRCSPRSGDLSVYWYQQSLDQGLQFLIQYYNGEERAKGNILERFSAQQFPDLHSELNLSSLELGDSALYFCASGSGSYEQYFGPGTRLTVT.